Listed below are T cell receptor beta chains from one sample, sequenced in a study of blood T cell repertoires in COVID-19. Data came from immunoSEQ multiplex PCR; TCRdb stores just in-frame clones and leaves some out. The sample has 150,000 to 200,000 clones, around 80% seen once. The sample consisted of peripheral blood. The receptors stem from a man in his 60s with active or convalescent COVID-19. The CDR3 runs from the conserved cysteine through the conserved F or W. A D gene is named only where the DNA matches it firmly. A row's size may be missing; if present it is once, few, many or a size class.

clone size | J gene | D gene | V gene | CDR3 protein | CDR3 DNA
. | TRBJ2-7 | . | TRBV5-1 | CASSLAGSYEQYF | TGCGCCAGCAGCTTGGCAGGGTCCTACGAGCAGTACTTC
few | TRBJ2-1 | TRBD2 | TRBV28 | CASSLSAGTSGSNEQFF | TGTGCCAGCAGTTTATCCGCCGGGACTAGCGGGTCCAATGAGCAGTTCTTC
. | TRBJ1-2 | TRBD1 | TRBV24-1 | CATSDFRDSSGYTF | TGTGCCACCAGTGATTTCCGGGACAGCAGCGGCTACACCTTC
. | TRBJ2-2 | TRBD1 | TRBV7-2 | CASSLVAGGDTGELFF | TGTGCCAGCAGCTTAGTTGCAGGGGGCGACACCGGGGAGCTGTTTTTT
. | TRBJ2-7 | . | TRBV6-5 | CASRQGYEQYF | TGTGCCAGCAGACAGGGCTACGAGCAGTACTTC
. | TRBJ1-2 | . | TRBV7-9 | CASSPSGVRSYGYTF | TGTGCCAGCAGCCCCTCAGGGGTACGAAGCTATGGCTACACCTTC
. | TRBJ2-3 | TRBD2 | TRBV3-1/TRBV3-2 | CASSHREGADTQYF | TGTGCCAGCAGCCATCGGGAGGGTGCAGATACGCAGTATTTT
few | TRBJ1-5 | . | TRBV6-6 | CASSYGKGGDNQPQHF | TGTGCCAGCAGTTACGGGAAGGGGGGGGACAATCAGCCCCAGCATTTT
. | TRBJ1-1 | TRBD1 | TRBV28 | CASSRRTGWNTEAFF | TGTGCCAGCAGCAGACGGACAGGGTGGAACACTGAAGCTTTCTTT
. | TRBJ2-1 | TRBD2 | TRBV7-6 | CASSLEAGGGYNEQFF | TGTGCCAGCAGCTTAGAAGCGGGGGGCGGCTACAATGAGCAGTTCTTC
. | TRBJ2-2 | TRBD2 | TRBV7-9 | CASSLLAGGPTGELFF | TGTGCCAGCAGCTTACTAGCGGGGGGGCCTACCGGGGAGCTGTTTTTT
once | TRBJ2-1 | . | TRBV5-4 | CASSWGLSSYNEQFF | TGTGCCAGCAGCTGGGGACTGAGCTCCTACAATGAGCAGTTCTTC
. | TRBJ2-2 | . | TRBV5-1 | CASSLVQGGTGELFF | TGCGCCAGCAGCTTGGTACAGGGTGGCACCGGGGAGCTGTTTTTT
. | TRBJ2-2 | . | TRBV10-3 | CAISESIASVTGELFF | TGTGCCATCAGTGAGTCGATTGCCAGCGTCACCGGGGAGCTGTTTTTT
. | TRBJ2-2 | TRBD1 | TRBV5-6 | CASSTQRQGFAGELFF | TGTGCCAGCAGCACGCAGAGACAGGGTTTTGCCGGGGAGCTGTTTTTT
. | TRBJ2-7 | TRBD2 | TRBV19 | CASRRGERQYF | TGTGCCAGTAGGCGGGGGGAGCGGCAGTACTTC
. | TRBJ1-2 | . | TRBV5-4 | CASTRWEDNYGYTF | TGTGCCAGCACCAGGTGGGAGGACAACTATGGCTACACCTTC
. | TRBJ1-1 | . | TRBV27 | CASSNRAQNTEAFF | TGTGCCAGCAGCAACAGGGCCCAGAACACTGAAGCTTTCTTT
. | TRBJ1-5 | . | TRBV18 | CASSPARNQPQHF | TGTGCCAGCTCACCTGCACGGAATCAGCCCCAGCATTTT
once | TRBJ2-5 | TRBD2 | TRBV7-2 | CASSPSGTSGRETQYF | TGTGCCAGCAGCCCCTCCGGGACTAGCGGGCGAGAGACCCAGTACTTC
. | TRBJ1-2 | TRBD1 | TRBV18 | CASSPSRDRGGYGYTF | TGTGCCAGCTCACCCTCCCGGGACAGGGGGGGCTATGGCTACACCTTC
once | TRBJ2-3 | TRBD2 | TRBV29-1 | CSVDSSGGHTDTQYF | TGCAGCGTTGATTCTAGCGGGGGGCATACAGATACGCAGTATTTT
. | TRBJ2-7 | . | TRBV5-4 | CASSQARGDYEQYF | TGTGCCAGCAGCCAAGCCAGGGGGGATTACGAGCAGTACTTC
. | TRBJ2-7 | . | TRBV19 | CASSTSGNYEQYF | TGTGCCAGTAGTACCAGCGGCAATTACGAGCAGTACTTC
. | TRBJ1-5 | . | TRBV28 | CASKRFNSNQPQHF | TGTGCCAGCAAACGGTTCAATAGCAATCAGCCCCAGCATTTT
. | TRBJ1-5 | . | TRBV5-5 | CASSTIVGRVNQPQHF | TGTGCCAGCAGCACAATCGTCGGCAGGGTCAACCAGCCCCAGCATTTT
. | TRBJ1-3 | TRBD1 | TRBV6-5 | CASSLGQGLNTIYF | TGTGCCAGCAGTCTGGGACAGGGGTTGAACACCATATATTTT
. | TRBJ1-4 | . | TRBV2 | CASSEWDITGEKLFF | TGTGCCAGCAGTGAATGGGACATTACGGGAGAAAAACTGTTTTTT
many | TRBJ1-1 | TRBD1 | TRBV10-1 | CASSDSTGMNTEAFF | TGCGCCAGCAGTGATTCGACAGGGATGAACACTGAAGCTTTCTTT
. | TRBJ2-1 | . | TRBV11-2 | CASTEGSEQFF | TGTGCCAGCACCGAGGGCTCTGAGCAGTTCTTC
. | TRBJ2-1 | TRBD2 | TRBV3-1/TRBV3-2 | CASSGTSGSSEQFF | TGTGCCAGCAGCGGGACTAGCGGGAGTTCTGAGCAGTTCTTC
. | TRBJ2-7 | . | TRBV11-2 | CASSLDRVGHEQYF | TGTGCCAGCAGCCTGGACAGAGTAGGCCACGAGCAGTACTTC
. | TRBJ2-3 | TRBD2 | TRBV28 | CASTPGLAESDTQYF | TGTGCCAGCACACCAGGACTAGCGGAATCAGATACGCAGTATTTT
. | TRBJ1-5 | TRBD1 | TRBV7-2 | CASSLATGSQPQHF | TGTGCCAGCAGCCTCGCGACAGGGAGTCAGCCCCAGCATTTT
few | TRBJ1-1 | . | TRBV6-5 | CASTGNSQNTEAFF | TGTGCCAGCACGGGGAACTCACAAAACACTGAAGCTTTCTTT
. | TRBJ2-5 | . | TRBV5-8 | CASSWQGGAGTQYF | TGTGCCAGCAGCTGGCAGGGGGGCGCAGGGACCCAGTACTTC
. | TRBJ2-7 | . | TRBV3-1/TRBV3-2 | CASSQGGAYEQYF | TGTGCCAGCAGCCAGGGCGGGGCCTACGAGCAGTACTTC
many | TRBJ2-1 | . | TRBV3-1/TRBV3-2 | CASSRTGDFYNEQFF | TGTGCCAGCAGCCGAACGGGGGACTTCTACAATGAGCAGTTCTTC
. | TRBJ2-3 | . | TRBV2 | CASNRDFTDTQYF | TGTGCCAGCAATCGGGACTTCACAGATACGCAGTATTTT
. | TRBJ1-4 | . | TRBV5-1 | CASSLGVLGVTNEKLFF | TGCGCCAGCAGCTTGGGCGTCTTAGGGGTGACTAATGAAAAACTGTTTTTT